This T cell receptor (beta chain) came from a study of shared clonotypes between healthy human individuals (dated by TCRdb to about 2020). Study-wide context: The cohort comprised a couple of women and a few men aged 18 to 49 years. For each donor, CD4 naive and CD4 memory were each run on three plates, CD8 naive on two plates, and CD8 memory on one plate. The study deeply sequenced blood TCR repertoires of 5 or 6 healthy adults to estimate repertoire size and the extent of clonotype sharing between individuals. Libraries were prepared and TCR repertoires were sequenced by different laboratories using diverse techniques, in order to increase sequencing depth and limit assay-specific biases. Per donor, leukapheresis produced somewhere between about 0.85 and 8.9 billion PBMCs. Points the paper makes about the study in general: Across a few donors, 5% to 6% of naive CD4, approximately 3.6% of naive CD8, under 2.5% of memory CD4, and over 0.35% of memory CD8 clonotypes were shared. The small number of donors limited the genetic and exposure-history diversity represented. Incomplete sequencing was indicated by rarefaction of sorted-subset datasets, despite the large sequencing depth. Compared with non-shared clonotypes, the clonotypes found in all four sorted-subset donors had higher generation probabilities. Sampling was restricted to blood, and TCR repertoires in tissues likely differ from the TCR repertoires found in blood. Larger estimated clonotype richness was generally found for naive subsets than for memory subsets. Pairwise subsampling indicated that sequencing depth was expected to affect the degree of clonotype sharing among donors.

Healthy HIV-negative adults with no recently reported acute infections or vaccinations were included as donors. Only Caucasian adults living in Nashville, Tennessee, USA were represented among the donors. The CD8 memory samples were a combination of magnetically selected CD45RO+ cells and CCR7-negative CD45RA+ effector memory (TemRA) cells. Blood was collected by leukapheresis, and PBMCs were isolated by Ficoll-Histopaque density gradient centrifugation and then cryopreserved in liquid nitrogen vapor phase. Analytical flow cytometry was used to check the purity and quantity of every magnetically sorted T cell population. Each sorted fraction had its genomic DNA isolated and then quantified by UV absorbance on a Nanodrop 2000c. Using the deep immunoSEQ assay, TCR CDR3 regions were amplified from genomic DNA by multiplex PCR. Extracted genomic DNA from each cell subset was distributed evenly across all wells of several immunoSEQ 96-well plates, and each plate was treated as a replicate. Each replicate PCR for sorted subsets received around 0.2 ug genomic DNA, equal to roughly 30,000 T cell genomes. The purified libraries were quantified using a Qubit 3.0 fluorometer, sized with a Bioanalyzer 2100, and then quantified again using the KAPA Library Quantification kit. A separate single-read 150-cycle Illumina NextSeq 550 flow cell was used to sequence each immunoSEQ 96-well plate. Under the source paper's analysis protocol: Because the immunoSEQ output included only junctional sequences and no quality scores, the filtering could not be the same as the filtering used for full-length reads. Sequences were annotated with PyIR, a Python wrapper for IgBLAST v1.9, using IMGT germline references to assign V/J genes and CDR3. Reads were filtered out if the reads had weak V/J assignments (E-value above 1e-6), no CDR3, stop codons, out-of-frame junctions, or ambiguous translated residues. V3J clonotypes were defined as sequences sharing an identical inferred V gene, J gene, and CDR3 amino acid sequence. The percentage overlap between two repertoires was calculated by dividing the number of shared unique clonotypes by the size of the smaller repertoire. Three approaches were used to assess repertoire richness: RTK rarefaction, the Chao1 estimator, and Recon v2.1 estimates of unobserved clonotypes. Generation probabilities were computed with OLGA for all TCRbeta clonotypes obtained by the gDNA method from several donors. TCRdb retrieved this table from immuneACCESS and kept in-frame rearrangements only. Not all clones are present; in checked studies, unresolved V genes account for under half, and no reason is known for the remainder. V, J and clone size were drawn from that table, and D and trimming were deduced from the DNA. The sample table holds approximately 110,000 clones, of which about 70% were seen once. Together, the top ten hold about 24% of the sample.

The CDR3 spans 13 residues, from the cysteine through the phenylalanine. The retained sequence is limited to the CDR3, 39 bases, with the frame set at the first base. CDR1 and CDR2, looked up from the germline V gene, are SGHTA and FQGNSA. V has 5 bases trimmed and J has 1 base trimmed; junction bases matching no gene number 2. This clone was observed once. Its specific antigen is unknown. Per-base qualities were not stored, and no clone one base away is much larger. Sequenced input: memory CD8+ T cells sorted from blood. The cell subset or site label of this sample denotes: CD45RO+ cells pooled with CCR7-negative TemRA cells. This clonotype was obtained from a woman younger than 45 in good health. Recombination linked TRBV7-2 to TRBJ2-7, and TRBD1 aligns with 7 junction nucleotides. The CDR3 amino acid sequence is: CASSRQGSYEQYF. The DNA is TGTGCCAGCAGCCGACAGGGTTCCTACGAGCAGTACTTC.